Presented here are 12 T cell receptor beta chains from one specimen sequenced in a study of CD8 T cells in Susac syndrome (dated by TCRdb to about 2019). The library came from the immunoSEQ multiplex PCR assay. RNA was extracted with the RNeasy kit and roughly 0.45 to 1 ug was reverse transcribed using random hexamers. TCRdb trimmed the raw reads at Q25, called clones with MiXCR and kept productive beta chains. Here each entry gathers all rows of one CDR3 protein and keeps the most common genes and DNA. Across this sample there are about 300,000 distinct CDR3 sequences, with 90% to 95% seen only once. The ten largest account for approximately 0.065% of the sample. The specimen was CD4+ T cells from PBMCs. These TCRs come from a human donor with multiple sclerosis.

The chain links TRBV7-9 to TRBJ2-6; D possibly uses TRBD1 or TRBD2 (6 bases each). There are 15 residues in the CDR3. V dropped 11 bases and J dropped 0 bases, with 14 bases sitting between them. Germline V gene data show CDR1 as SEHNR and CDR2 as FQNEAQ (reference sequence). The CDR3 coding sequence is TGTGCCCTACGGGGGCCCATCTCTGGGGCCAACGTCCTGACTTTC. This codes for CALRGPISGANVLTF.

The V gene is TRBV27, the J gene TRBJ2-1; 8 positions match TRBD2. The CDR3 contains 21 residues. Trimming cost V 5 bases and J 3 bases; bases outside gene matches: 24. Looked up from germline, CDR1 is MNHEY and CDR2 is SMNVEV (reference sequence). The CDR3 is CASSGVGGGQVRLAGYNEQFF. As DNA, the CDR3 is TGTGCCAGCAGTGGAGTAGGCGGCGGGCAGGTTAGGCTAGCGGGCTACAATGAGCAGTTCTTC.

This clonotype is a singleton in its sample. The chain employs TRBV7-2 and TRBJ2-7, with 7 bases identical to TRBD2. CDR1 is SGHTA and CDR2 is FQGNSA in the germline V gene. Trimming cost V 0 bases and J 7 bases; bases outside gene matches: 6. This CDR3 spans 14 amino acids. The CDR3 sequence: CASSLAGGPGEQYF. CDR3 nucleotide sequence: TGTGCCAGCAGCTTAGCGGGAGGGCCGGGTGAGCAGTACTTC. Combining the CDR3 with reference TRBV7-2 and TRBJ2-7 gives the whole variable domain GAGVSQSPSNKVTEKGKDVELRCDPISGHTALYWYRQSLGQGLEFLIYFQGNSAPDKSGLPSDRFSAERTGGSVSTLTIQRTQQEDSAVYLCASSLAGGPGEQYFGPGTRLTVT.

The V and J genes are TRBV30 and TRBJ1-2; maybe TRBD1 (5 bases). Trimming took off 1 base at V and 5 bases at J, with 11 bases between the two ends. The CDR3 spans 13 residues. Per germline, CDR1 GTSNPN and CDR2 SVGIG (reference sequence). The CDR3 DNA reads as TGTGCCTGGAGTGAGGGGTCGTGGTATGGCTACACCTTC. This encodes CAWSEGSWYGYTF. Complete variable domain (other parts from reference TRBV30 and TRBJ1-2): SQTIHQWPATLVQPVGSPLSLECTVEGTSNPNLYWYRQAAGRGLQLLFYSVGIGQISSEVPQNLSASRPQDRQFILSSKKLLLSDSGFYLCAWSEGSWYGYTFGSGTRLTVV.

This chain uses TRBV5-1 with TRBJ2-7; tentatively, D is TRBD1 (6 bases). V lost 3 bases and J 4 bases, leaving 14 bases between the germline ends. The length of the CDR3 is 14 residues. Germline V lookup: CDR1 SGHRS, CDR2 YFSETQ. In DNA form, the CDR3 reads TGCGCCAGCAGCTCCCCCGACAGGCGATACGAGCAGTACTTC. Translation: CASSSPDRRYEQYF. Drawing the rest from reference TRBV5-1 and TRBJ2-7, the complete variable domain is KAGVTQTPRYLIKTRGQQVTLSCSPISGHRSVSWYQQTPGQGLQFLFEYFSETQRNKGNFPGRFSGRQFSNSRSEMNVSTLELGDSALYLCASSSPDRRYEQYFGPGTRLTVT.

Written as DNA, the CDR3 is TGTGCCAGCAGCCGGCGGGGGGGAAAGGGAGCTTTCTTT. Residues: CASSRRGGKGAFF. This chain connects TRBV3-1 to TRBJ1-1; TRBD1 is a possible D gene (5 bases). V was clipped by 4 bases and J by 10 bases, with 16 bases between them. Looked up from germline, CDR1 is LGHDT and CDR2 is YNNKEL (reference sequence). The CDR3 is made up of 13 amino acids.

V is TRBV7-2 and J is TRBJ2-3; D may be TRBD1 or TRBD2 (5 bases each). Germline V CDR1 and CDR2: SGHTA, FQGNSA. CDR3 length equals 14 residues. Deletions cut 3 bases from V and 3 bases from J, with 10 bases between. The DNA for the CDR3 is TGTGCCAGCAGCTTCAGGGAGTCTACAGATACGCAGTATTTT. Its translation is CASSFRESTDTQYF.

The chain is built from TRBV4-2 and TRBJ2-1, with D unclear. This CDR3 spans 14 amino acids. CDR1 LGHNA and CDR2 YNFKEQ come from the germline V gene. Trimming took off 1 base at V and 5 bases at J, with 9 bases between the two ends. DNA for the CDR3: TGTGCCAGCAGCCAAGTAGCCTCAGACAATGAGCAGTTCTTC. Its translation is CASSQVASDNEQFF.

The gene calls are TRBV10-1 and TRBJ1-1, with D unresolved. Between the trimmed V and J ends, which lost 3 bases and 3 bases, there was a span of 11 bases. Germline assignment: CDR1 WNHNN and CDR2 SYGVQD (reference sequence). This CDR3 region has 14 residues. The CDR3, as DNA: TGCGCCAGCAGTGATGGTCCCGGGTACACTGAAGCTTTCTTT. This codes for CASSDGPGYTEAFF.

The V and J genes are TRBV12-3 or TRBV12-4 and TRBJ2-1; the match to TRBD2 covers 12 bases. This CDR3 is 16 amino acids long. J gave up 9 bases and V 4 bases, and 10 bases lay outside the gene matches. CDR3 DNA: TGTGCCAGCAGTTCCGCGGGGCTAGCGGGGGGGATTGAGCAGTTCTTC. It is translated as CASSSAGLAGGIEQFF.

DNA for the CDR3: TGTGCCAGCAGCAAACGACGGACACCCTGGAGCACAGATACGCAGTATTTT. It yields the protein CASSKRRTPWSTDTQYF. The J gene is TRBJ2-3, the V gene TRBV21-1; TRBD1 reflects the table's D call only, with no check against the DNA. TRBV21-1 is a known pseudogene. The CDR3 is 17 amino acids.

The V and J genes are TRBV6-5 and TRBJ1-1, with no clear D. CDR3 length equals 13 residues. Germline V gene data show CDR1 as MNHEY and CDR2 as SVGAGI. V was pared by 8 bases and J by 4 bases, with 14 bases between. The CDR3 DNA reads TGTGCCAGCTTCCTTCTGGGCGGCACTGAAGCTTTCTTT. Protein sequence: CASFLLGGTEAFF.